This T cell receptor (beta chain) was recorded in a study of cytomegalovirus exposure and HLA in healthy donors. Study-level points and caveats: The CMV antigen specificity of a few CMV-associated chains was confirmed through in vitro analysis.

In germline, CDR1 is SGHRS, CDR2 YFSETQ. This CDR3 contains 14 residues. Trimming removed 4 bases at V and 8 bases at J, with 18 bases between. Only one count was recorded for this clone. The antigen remains undetermined. Libraries were prepared by immunoSEQ multiplex PCR; TCRdb keeps only in-frame clonotypes and omits some of them. In the table there are about 120,000 clones, about 83% of which are singletons. These donors were members of the roughly 120-subject validation cohort, a group separate from the roughly 670-subject first cohort. V and J are TRBV5-1 and TRBJ1-1; a weak D match, TRBD1 (6 bases). This sequence originates from a woman in her twenties or thirties in good health and CMV-seronegative. The source material was PBMCs. The CDR3 DNA reads as TGCGCCAGCAGCGGCCTTGGGGGCGCGGAGGAAGCTTTCTTT. Translating it yields CASSGLGGAEEAFF.